This entry concerns a single TCR beta chain. The CDR3 end falls 3 residues outside the read, so it is completed with the germline J gene. The data derive from a study of Tregs in tolerant kidney transplant recipients. The overall study: Recipients received nonmyeloablative bone marrow transplants from related graft donors, with transient mixed chimerism.

V gave up 0 bases and J gave up 4 bases, with 10 bases separating them. Germline V gene data show CDR1 as MRHNA and CDR2 as SNTAGT. This CDR3 contains 16 residues. Sequencing was performed with immunoSEQ multiplex PCR; in TCRdb, only in-frame clones are kept and a portion is missing. Across some 31,000 clones, the top ten clones capture about 7.6% of the sample. The J gene is TRBJ2-6, the V gene TRBV6-4; tentatively, D is TRBD1 (6 bases). The sequences come from CD8+ T cells from blood, collected before the transplant. The sequence was collected from a human donor who received a combined kidney and bone marrow transplant. The CDR3 DNA, read in part, is TGTGCCAGCAGTGACTCCACAGGGTACGGGGCCAACGTC. The encoded protein is CASSDSTGYGANV. The CDR3 in full is CASSDSTGYGANVLTF.